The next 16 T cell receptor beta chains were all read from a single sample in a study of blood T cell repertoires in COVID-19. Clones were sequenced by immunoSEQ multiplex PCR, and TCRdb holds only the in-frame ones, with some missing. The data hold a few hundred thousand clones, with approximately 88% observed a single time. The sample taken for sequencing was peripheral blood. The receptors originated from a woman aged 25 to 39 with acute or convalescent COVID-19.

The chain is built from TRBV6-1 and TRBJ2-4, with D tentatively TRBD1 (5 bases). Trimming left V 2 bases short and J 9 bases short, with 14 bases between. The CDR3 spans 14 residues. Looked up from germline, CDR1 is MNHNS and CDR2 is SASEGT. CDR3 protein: CASSETTSQGIQYF. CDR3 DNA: TGTGCCAGCAGTGAAACGACATCCCAGGGCATTCAGTACTTC.

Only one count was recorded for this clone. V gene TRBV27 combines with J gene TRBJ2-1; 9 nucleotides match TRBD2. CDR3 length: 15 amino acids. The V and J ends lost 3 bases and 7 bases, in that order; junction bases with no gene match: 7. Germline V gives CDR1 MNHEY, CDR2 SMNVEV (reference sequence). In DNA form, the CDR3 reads TGTGCCAGCAGTTTTATGCGGGAGGGTAAGAATGAGCAGTTCTTC. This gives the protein CASSFMREGKNEQFF.

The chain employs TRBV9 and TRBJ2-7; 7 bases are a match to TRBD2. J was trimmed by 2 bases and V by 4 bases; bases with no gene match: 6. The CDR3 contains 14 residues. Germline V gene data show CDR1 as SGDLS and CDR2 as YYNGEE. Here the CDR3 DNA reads TGTGCCAGCAGCCCCCAAGCGGGAACCTACGAGCAGTACTTC. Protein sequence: CASSPQAGTYEQYF.

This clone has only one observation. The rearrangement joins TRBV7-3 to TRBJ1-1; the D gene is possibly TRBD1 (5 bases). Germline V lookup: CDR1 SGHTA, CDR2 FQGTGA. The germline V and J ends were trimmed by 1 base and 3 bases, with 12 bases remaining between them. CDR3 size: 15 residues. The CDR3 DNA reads TGTGCCAGCAGCTTAAGGACGGGCAGGGACACTGAAGCTTTCTTT. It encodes CASSLRTGRDTEAFF. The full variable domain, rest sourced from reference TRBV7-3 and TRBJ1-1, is GAGVSQTPSNKVTEKGKYVELRCDPISGHTALYWYRQSLGQGPEFLIYFQGTGAADDSGLPNDRFFAVRPEGSVSTLKIQRTERGDSAVYLCASSLRTGRDTEAFFGQGTRLTVV.

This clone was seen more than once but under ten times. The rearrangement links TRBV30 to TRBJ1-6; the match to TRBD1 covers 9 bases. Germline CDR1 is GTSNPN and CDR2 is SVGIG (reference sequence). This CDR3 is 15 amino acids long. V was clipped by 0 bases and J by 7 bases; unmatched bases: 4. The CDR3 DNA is TGTGCCTGGAGTGTACAGGGGGCTTCAAATTCACCCCTCCACTTT. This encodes CAWSVQGASNSPLHF.

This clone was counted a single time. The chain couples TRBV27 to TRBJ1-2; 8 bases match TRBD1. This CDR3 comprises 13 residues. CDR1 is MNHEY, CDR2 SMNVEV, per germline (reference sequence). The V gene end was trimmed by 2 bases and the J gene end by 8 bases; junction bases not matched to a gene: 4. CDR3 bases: TGTGCCAGCAGTTTACAGGGGGCTCGGGGCTACACCTTC. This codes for CASSLQGARGYTF.

The CDR3, as DNA: TGTGCCAGCAGCCGTATGGGGAGGCGAACCGGGGAGCTGTTTTTT. Translated: CASSRMGRRTGELFF. V is TRBV7-8 and J is TRBJ2-2; TRBD2 might be the D (6 bases). The V end lost 5 bases, the J end lost 5 bases, and 15 bases lay between the germline ends. Per germline, CDR1 SGHVS and CDR2 FQNEAQ. This CDR3 spans 15 amino acids.

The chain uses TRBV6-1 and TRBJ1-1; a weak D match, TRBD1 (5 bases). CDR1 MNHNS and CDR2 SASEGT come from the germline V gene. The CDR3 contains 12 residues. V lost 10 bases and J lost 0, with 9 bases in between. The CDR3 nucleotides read TGTGCCACTTGGGGGGTGAACACTGAAGCTTTCTTT. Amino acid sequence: CATWGVNTEAFF.

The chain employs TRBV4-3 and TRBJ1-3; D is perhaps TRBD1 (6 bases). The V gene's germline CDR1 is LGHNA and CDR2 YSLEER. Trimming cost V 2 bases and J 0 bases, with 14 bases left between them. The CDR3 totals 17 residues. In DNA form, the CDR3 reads TGCGCCAGCAGCCAACTTGGGACACTGAGCTCTGGAAACACCATATATTTT. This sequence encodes CASSQLGTLSSGNTIYF.

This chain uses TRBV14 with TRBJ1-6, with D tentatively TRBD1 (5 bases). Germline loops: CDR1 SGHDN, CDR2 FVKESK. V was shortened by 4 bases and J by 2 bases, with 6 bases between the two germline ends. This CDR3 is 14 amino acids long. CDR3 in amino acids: CASSPGPYNSPLHF. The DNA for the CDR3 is TGTGCCAGCAGCCCAGGGCCCTATAATTCACCCCTCCACTTT.

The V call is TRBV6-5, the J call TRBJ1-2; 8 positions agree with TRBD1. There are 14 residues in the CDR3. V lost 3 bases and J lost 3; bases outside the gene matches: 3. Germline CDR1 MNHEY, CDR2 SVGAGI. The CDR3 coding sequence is TGTGCCAGCAGTTATATGGACAGGGACTATGGCTACACCTTC. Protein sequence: CASSYMDRDYGYTF.

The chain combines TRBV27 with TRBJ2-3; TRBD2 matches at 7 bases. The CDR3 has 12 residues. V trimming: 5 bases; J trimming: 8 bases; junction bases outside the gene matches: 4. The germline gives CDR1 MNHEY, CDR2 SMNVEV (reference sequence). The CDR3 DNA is TGTGCCAGCAGTCGGGGGGTCAGTACGCAGTATTTT. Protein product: CASSRGVSTQYF.

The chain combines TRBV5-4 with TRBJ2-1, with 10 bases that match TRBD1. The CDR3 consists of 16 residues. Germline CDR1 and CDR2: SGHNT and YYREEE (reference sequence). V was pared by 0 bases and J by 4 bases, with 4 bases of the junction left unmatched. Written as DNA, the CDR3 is TGTGCCAGCAGCTTGGGTGGGACAGGGGTTTACAATGAGCAGTTCTTC. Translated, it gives CASSLGGTGVYNEQFF.

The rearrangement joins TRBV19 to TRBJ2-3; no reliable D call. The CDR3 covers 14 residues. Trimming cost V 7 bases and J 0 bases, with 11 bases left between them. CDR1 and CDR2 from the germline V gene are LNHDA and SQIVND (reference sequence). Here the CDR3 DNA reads TGTGCCAGTACCATAGACCCTAGCACAGATACGCAGTATTTT. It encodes CASTIDPSTDTQYF.

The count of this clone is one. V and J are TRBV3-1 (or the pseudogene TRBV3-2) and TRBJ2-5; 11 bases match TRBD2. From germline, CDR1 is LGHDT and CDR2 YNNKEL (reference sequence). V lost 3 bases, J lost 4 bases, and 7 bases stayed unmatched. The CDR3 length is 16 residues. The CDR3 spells CASSQTSGKLVETQYF. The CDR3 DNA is TGTGCCAGCAGCCAGACTAGCGGGAAACTAGTAGAGACCCAGTACTTC.

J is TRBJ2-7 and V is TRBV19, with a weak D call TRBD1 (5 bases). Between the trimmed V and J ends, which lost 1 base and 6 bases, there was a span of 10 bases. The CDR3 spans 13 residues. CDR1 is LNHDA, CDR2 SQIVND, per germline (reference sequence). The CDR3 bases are TGTGCCAGTAGTATAGGGTGGGGCCGCGAGCAGTACTTC. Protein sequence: CASSIGWGREQYF.